This TCR beta chain was identified during a study of blood T cell repertoires in COVID-19. Study-wide context: Sources were T cells, B-cell-depleted T cells, or PBMCs; the material itself was cDNA or gDNA.

V lost 3 bases and J 5 bases, leaving 13 bases between the germline ends. Germline lookup yields CDR1 SGHAT and CDR2 FQNNGV. The CDR3 has 14 residues. Generated by immunoSEQ multiplex PCR, the TCRdb table keeps only in-frame clones and is missing some. The data hold approximately 100,000 clones, with about 83% observed a single time. The clonotype originates from a human donor in a cohort sampled during active COVID-19. V is TRBV11-2 and J is TRBJ2-5, with D maybe TRBD1 (6 bases). Sequenced sample: peripheral blood. The CDR3 sequence is CASSFQGTEETQYF. CDR3 nucleotide sequence: TGTGCCAGCAGCTTTCAGGGGACCGAGGAGACCCAGTACTTC.